One T cell receptor (beta chain) is described in this entry. The antigen remains unidentified. V lost 1 base and J 3 bases, leaving 15 bases between the germline ends. The germline CDR1 and CDR2 sequences are MGHRA and YSYEKL. The CDR3 is 16 amino acids. Then a second PCR, running roughly 6 to 12 cycles, was carried out with a sample-barcoded 5' primer and a J-beta primer mix. Through a template-switch adaptor with 12 random nucleotides, each cDNA molecule received a tag. All samples yielded 2.5 million or more CDR3-containing paired-end reads. MiXCR was run by TCRdb on the 5' RACE reads, yielding one entry per CDR3 protein. The sample yields 850,000 to 1,100,000 distinct CDR3 sequences, more than 30% seen once. The record originates from a study of blood T cells in healthy people across ages. Individuals who donated were healthy Caucasians from Russia aged roughly 6 to 100. Study conclusions and caveats: Diversity figures based on one million T cells were deemed too low.

The sample taken for sequencing was blood. V and J are TRBV4-1 and TRBJ1-1; maybe TRBD1 (6 bases). This clonotype originated in a man aged 18 to 30 in good health. The CDR3 region is CASSQGILRGDTEAFF. CDR3 coding DNA: TGCGCCAGCAGCCAAGGAATATTGAGGGGGGACACTGAAGCTTTCTTT.